These 32 T cell receptor beta chains came from one sample sequenced in a study of shared clonotypes between healthy human individuals. TCRdb keeps only in-frame clones here, not all; method: immunoSEQ multiplex PCR. The table lists approximately 1.5 million clones, nearly 99% of them singletons. Sequencing was carried out using naive CD4+ T cells sorted from blood. Subset defined: CD45RA+ positively selected. The receptors shown here come from a man in his thirties or forties in good health.

The chain combines TRBV2 with TRBJ2-7, with 9 bases matching TRBD1. The CDR3 extends over 15 amino acids. The ends lost 7 bases at V and 2 bases at J; junction bases unmatched: 9. Germline V gives CDR1 SNHLY, CDR2 FYNNEI. The CDR3 here is CASKLQGANPYEQYF. As DNA, the CDR3 is TGTGCCAGCAAGTTACAGGGGGCAAACCCCTACGAGCAGTACTTC.

The chain carries TRBV10-2 and TRBJ2-7; D ambiguous. CDR1 is WSHSY, CDR2 SAAADI, per germline. The CDR3 has 14 amino acids. Trimming cost V 0 bases and J 1 base, with 7 bases left between them. The CDR3 sequence: CASSESGMSYEQYF. Written as DNA, the CDR3 is TGCGCCAGCAGTGAGTCGGGTATGTCCTACGAGCAGTACTTC.

The gene calls are TRBV14 and TRBJ2-7; the match to TRBD2 covers 9 bases. Losses at the gene ends were 2 bases for V and 0 bases for J; bases not matched to a gene: 5. The CDR3 sequence is 16 residues long. Germline loops: CDR1 SGHDN, CDR2 FVKESK. CDR3 sequence (DNA): TGTGCCAGCAGCCAACATACTAGCGGGCTCTCCTACGAGCAGTACTTC. Encoded protein: CASSQHTSGLSYEQYF.

The genes are TRBV5-8 and TRBJ1-5; D is uncertain. Deletions cut 5 bases from V and 5 bases from J, with 11 bases between. From germline, CDR1 is SGHTS and CDR2 YDEGEE. The CDR3 totals 13 residues. This CDR3 reads CASSKRLYQPQHF. The CDR3 nucleotides read TGTGCCAGCAGTAAGAGGCTTTATCAGCCCCAGCATTTT.

CDR3 DNA sequence: TGTGCCAGTAGGACCCTAGGGGATACGCAGTATTTT. It codes for CASRTLGDTQYF. The chain joins TRBV19 to TRBJ2-3; D is undetermined. CDR1 is LNHDA and CDR2 is SQIVND in the germline V gene (reference sequence). The CDR3 totals 12 residues. V was clipped by 6 bases and J by 6 bases, with 10 bases between them.

The V and J genes are TRBV29-1 and TRBJ2-3; the D gene is possibly TRBD1 (6 bases). CDR3 size: 12 residues. Germline V CDR1 and CDR2: SQVTM, ANQGSEA. Trimming took off 7 bases at V and 3 bases at J, with 11 bases between the two ends. The CDR3 sequence is CSGERGTDTQYF. CDR3 coding DNA: TGCAGCGGGGAAAGGGGGACAGATACGCAGTATTTT.

The CDR3 protein is CASSRRPGGSYEQYF. The CDR3 DNA sequence: TGTGCCAGCAGCCGCCGGCCAGGGGGCTCGTACGAGCAGTACTTC. The chain links TRBV14 to TRBJ2-7; TRBD1 matches 8 bases. Per germline, CDR1 SGHDN and CDR2 FVKESK. This CDR3 contains 15 residues. The V and J ends lost 4 bases and 4 bases, in that order; junction bases with no gene match: 9.

To note about this clone: Other nucleotide sequences in the sample specify the same CDR3. The V gene is TRBV29-1, the J gene TRBJ1-1; D is unclear. Germline-derived CDR1 and CDR2 are SQVTM and ANQGSEA. The CDR3 runs to 13 residues. Trimming took 6 bases from V and 0 from J, leaving 11 bases between them. The CDR3 protein is CSVAGRVNTEAFF. In nucleotides, the CDR3 is TGCAGCGTGGCGGGGAGGGTGAACACTGAAGCTTTCTTT.

The CDR3 region is CASSLRGGFQPQHF. CDR3 coding DNA: TGTGCCAGCAGTTTAAGGGGTGGTTTTCAGCCCCAGCATTTT. This chain joins TRBV27 and TRBJ1-5; the D gene is possibly TRBD1 (5 bases). V was pared by 2 bases and J by 6 bases, with 11 bases between. The CDR3 is 14 amino acids. Per germline, CDR1 MNHEY and CDR2 SMNVEV (reference sequence).

V and J are TRBV7-9 and TRBJ2-5; the D is unclear. V was pared by 0 bases and J by 0 bases, with 11 bases between. The CDR3 has 16 amino acids. CDR1 SEHNR and CDR2 FQNEAQ come from the germline V gene (reference sequence). CDR3: CASSLAALLHQETQYF. Here the CDR3 DNA reads TGTGCCAGCAGCTTAGCGGCGTTACTCCACCAAGAGACCCAGTACTTC.

The genes are TRBV19 and TRBJ2-1; D not resolved. Trimming pared 7 bases from V and 5 bases from J, leaving 18 bases between. The CDR3 is made up of 15 amino acids. The germline gives CDR1 LNHDA, CDR2 SQIVND (reference sequence). The CDR3 coding sequence is TGTGCCAGTAATAACCTCCTGATTCCGAACAATGAGCAGTTCTTC. It specifies CASNNLLIPNNEQFF.

V gene TRBV5-4 combines with J gene TRBJ2-5; 11 nucleotides align to TRBD2. V gave up 2 bases and J gave up 3 bases; unmatched junction bases: 3. There are 15 residues in the CDR3. Germline CDR1 is SGHNT and CDR2 is YYREEE (reference sequence). The CDR3: CASSFTSGSEETQYF. The DNA for the CDR3 is TGTGCCAGCAGCTTTACTAGCGGGAGTGAAGAGACCCAGTACTTC.

V gene TRBV6-1 combines with J gene TRBJ2-7; 11 nucleotides align to TRBD1. CDR1 is MNHNS and CDR2 is SASEGT in the germline V gene. After removal of 8 bases from V and 2 bases from J, the junction contained 2 bases not matched to a gene. CDR3 length: 13 amino acids. The CDR3 loop reads CASGGQGAYEQYF. The CDR3 DNA is TGTGCCAGCGGGGGACAGGGGGCCTACGAGCAGTACTTC.

V gene TRBV5-1 combines with J gene TRBJ2-1, with no clear D. The V gene's germline CDR1 is SGHRS and CDR2 YFSETQ. CDR3 length: 14 amino acids. The germline V and J ends were trimmed by 3 bases and 9 bases, with 16 bases remaining between them. The CDR3, as DNA: TGCGCCAGCAGCTGGGATATTAGTCGAGGTGAGCAGTTCTTC. Translated: CASSWDISRGEQFF.

This sequence joins TRBV28 and TRBJ1-5; 8 bases line up with TRBD1. Germline V lookup: CDR1 MDHEN, CDR2 SYDVKM. Germline trimming cut 11 bases from V and 6 bases from J; bases unmatched to any gene: 6. The CDR3 is 12 amino acids. CDR3 bases: TGTGCCGGACAGGGAGGTGTTCAGCCCCAGCATTTT. It is translated as CAGQGGVQPQHF.

With regard to this clone: The sample has other DNA sequences that encode this CDR3 too. The rearrangement uses TRBV9 and TRBJ2-1; D remains ambiguous. The germline V and J ends were trimmed by 0 bases and 5 bases, with 6 bases remaining between them. CDR1 and CDR2 from the germline V gene are SGDLS and YYNGEE. The CDR3 consists of 13 residues. The CDR3 sequence is CASSVGPHNEQFF. The CDR3, as DNA: TGTGCCAGCAGCGTAGGGCCCCACAATGAGCAGTTCTTC.

This rearrangement joins TRBV27 to TRBJ1-2; no reliable D call. Looked up from germline, CDR1 is MNHEY and CDR2 is SMNVEV (reference sequence). The CDR3 spans 15 residues. Trimming removed 5 bases from V and 8 bases from J, with 21 bases in between. The CDR3 DNA sequence: TGTGCCAGCAGTAACCTCCTCGGTAGGGTAAAGGGCTACACCTTC. Its translation: CASSNLLGRVKGYTF.

The J gene is TRBJ2-1, the V gene TRBV18, with 11 bases identical to TRBD2. Looked up from germline, CDR1 is KGHSH and CDR2 is LQKENI. The CDR3 runs to 14 residues. After removal of 6 bases from V and 6 bases from J, the junction contained 4 bases not matched to a gene. The CDR3, as DNA: TGTGCCAGCTCCCAGGGACTAGCGGTCAATGAGCAGTTCTTC. It specifies CASSQGLAVNEQFF.

The rearrangement uses TRBV27 and TRBJ2-7; 11 nucleotides line up with TRBD2. Unmatched junction bases numbered 12, after V lost 5 bases and J lost 0 bases. Per germline, CDR1 MNHEY and CDR2 SMNVEV (reference sequence). This CDR3 has 18 amino acids. Here the CDR3 reads CASSEGNGLAGLSYEQYF. Here the CDR3 DNA reads TGTGCCAGCAGTGAGGGTAACGGACTAGCGGGCCTCTCCTACGAGCAGTACTTC.

V is TRBV5-1 and J is TRBJ2-4; 8 bases fit TRBD2. Germline V gene data show CDR1 as SGHRS and CDR2 as YFSETQ. Trimming cost V 4 bases and J 2 bases; bases outside gene matches: 5. CDR3 size: 15 residues. The CDR3 protein is CASSLLAGTKNIQYF. CDR3 nucleotides: TGCGCCAGCAGCCTCTTAGCGGGAACCAAAAACATTCAGTACTTC.

The chain joins TRBV29-1 to TRBJ2-7; D may be TRBD1 (6 bases). Germline lookup yields CDR1 SQVTM and CDR2 ANQGSEA. Trimming stripped 4 bases from V and 1 base from J, with 17 bases between. This CDR3 has 15 residues. CDR3 region: CSVAPQTGISYEQYF. CDR3 nucleotides: TGCAGCGTTGCCCCCCAGACAGGAATATCCTACGAGCAGTACTTC.

This clone was seen a handful of times. The rearrangement joins TRBV6-1 to TRBJ2-1; 15 bases line up with TRBD2. CDR3 size: 18 residues. Germline V gene sequence: CDR1 MNHNS, CDR2 SASEGT. Losses at the gene ends were 2 bases for V and 6 bases for J; bases not matched to a gene: 8. The DNA of the CDR3 is TGTGCCAGCAGTGAACGGACTAGCGGGAGGGCCGGGGTCAATGAGCAGTTCTTC. Translating gives CASSERTSGRAGVNEQFF.

This clone occurred once. This chain connects TRBV28 to TRBJ2-3; D not certain. The V gene lost 5 bases and the J gene lost 7 bases, with 13 bases spanning the gap. The CDR3 consists of 13 residues. In germline, CDR1 is MDHEN, CDR2 SYDVKM. The CDR3 bases are TGTGCCAGCAGTCTCCTGACACCAAATACGCAGTATTTT. As protein: CASSLLTPNTQYF.

V and J are TRBV11-2 and TRBJ2-1; D possibly corresponds to TRBD1 (6 bases). With 3 bases removed from V and 7 bases from J, the gap between germline ends came to 7 bases. Per germline, CDR1 SGHAT and CDR2 FQNNGV. The CDR3 is 12 residues long. CDR3 sequence (DNA): TGTGCCAGCAGCTTCCAGGGGAATGAGCAGTTCTTC. It specifies CASSFQGNEQFF.

Notes on this clone: This same CDR3 is encoded by further DNA sequences in the sample. The chain recombines TRBV28 with TRBJ1-2; D not certain. The germline V gene encodes CDR1 MDHEN and CDR2 SYDVKM. This CDR3 spans 13 amino acids. The V end lost 3 bases, the J end lost 4 bases, and 9 bases lay between the germline ends. The CDR3 region has the DNA TGTGCCAGCAGTTTGGGCAGTCTCTATGGCTACACCTTC. Its protein is CASSLGSLYGYTF.

Here the CDR3 DNA reads TGTGCCAGCAGCGCAGCATTCCGGGACAACTACAATGAGCAGTTCTTC. Protein product: CASSAAFRDNYNEQFF. V gene TRBV5-6 combines with J gene TRBJ2-1; D is possibly TRBD1 (6 bases). V lost 4 bases and J 3 bases, leaving 17 bases between the germline ends. This CDR3 contains 16 residues. Germline CDR1 reads SGHDT; CDR2 reads YYEEEE.

The chain employs TRBV7-9 and TRBJ2-1; 8 nucleotides match TRBD2. Trimming removed 1 base from V and 7 bases from J; junction bases left unmatched: 9. The CDR3 has 16 amino acids. The germline V gene encodes CDR1 SEHNR and CDR2 FQNEAQ (reference sequence). For the CDR3, the DNA is TGTGCCAGCAGCTTAGTTAGGTTAGCGGGACGGAATGAGCAGTTCTTC. This translates into CASSLVRLAGRNEQFF.

Remarks on this clone: Other DNA sequences in the same sample also yield this CDR3. The CDR3 DNA sequence: TGTGCCAGCAGCGTAGGGAGCGGGAGTAGCTACAATGAGCAGTTCTTC. It yields the protein CASSVGSGSSYNEQFF. The chain joins TRBV9 to TRBJ2-1, with TRBD2 matching over 8 bases. The junction had 5 bases not matched to a gene; V was cut back by 0 bases and J by 3 bases. The CDR3 covers 16 residues. The germline V gene has CDR1 SGDLS and CDR2 YYNGEE.

The chain links TRBV5-6 to TRBJ1-4; 9 nucleotides line up with TRBD1. Germline CDR1 reads SGHDT; CDR2 reads YYEEEE. This CDR3 is built from 18 residues. J was trimmed by 2 bases and V by 2 bases; bases with no gene match: 10. The CDR3 region is CASSLGPGQGATNEKLFF. The DNA for the CDR3 is TGTGCCAGCAGCTTAGGCCCGGGACAGGGAGCCACTAATGAAAAACTGTTTTTT.

The rearrangement joins TRBV12-5 to TRBJ2-2; 8 positions agree with TRBD2. Germline trimming cut 6 bases from V and 1 base from J; bases unmatched to any gene: 4. The CDR3 has 15 amino acids. From germline, CDR1 is LGHNT and CDR2 FRNRAP. DNA for the CDR3: TGTGCTAGTGGATCTAGCGGGCAGAACACCGGGGAGCTGTTTTTT. Its protein product is CASGSSGQNTGELFF.

This chain's CDR3 is CASSSIPPRGANVLTF. DNA for the CDR3: TGTGCCAGCAGTTCCATCCCCCCGCGCGGGGCCAACGTCCTGACTTTC. The chain has TRBV27 and TRBJ2-6; no firm D call. The germline CDR1 and CDR2 sequences are MNHEY and SMNVEV (reference sequence). The length of the CDR3 is 16 residues. V was shortened by 4 bases and J by 4 bases, with 14 bases between the two germline ends.

J is TRBJ1-2 and V is TRBV28; 8 bases match TRBD1. CDR3 length: 17 amino acids. Losses at the gene ends were 4 bases for V and 8 bases for J; bases not matched to a gene: 18. Germline V lookup: CDR1 MDHEN, CDR2 SYDVKM. CDR3 in amino acids: CASSYGQGLVPNWGYTF. The CDR3 DNA reads TGTGCCAGCAGTTATGGACAGGGATTAGTCCCAAACTGGGGCTACACCTTC.